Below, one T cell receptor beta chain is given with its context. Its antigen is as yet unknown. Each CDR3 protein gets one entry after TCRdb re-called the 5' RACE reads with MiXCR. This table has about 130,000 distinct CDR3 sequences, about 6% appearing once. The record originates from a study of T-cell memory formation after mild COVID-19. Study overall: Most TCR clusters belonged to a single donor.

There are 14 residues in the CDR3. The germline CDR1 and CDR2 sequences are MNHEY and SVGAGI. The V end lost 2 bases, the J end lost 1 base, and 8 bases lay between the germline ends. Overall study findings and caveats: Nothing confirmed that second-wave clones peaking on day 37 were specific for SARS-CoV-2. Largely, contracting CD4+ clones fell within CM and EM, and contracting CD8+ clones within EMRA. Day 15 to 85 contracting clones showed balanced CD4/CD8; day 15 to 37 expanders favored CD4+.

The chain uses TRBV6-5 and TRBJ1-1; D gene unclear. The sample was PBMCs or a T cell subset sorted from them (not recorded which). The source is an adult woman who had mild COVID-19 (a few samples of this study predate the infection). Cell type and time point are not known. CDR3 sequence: CASSYRQTNTEAFF. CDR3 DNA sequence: TGTGCCAGCAGTTACAGGCAGACGAACACTGAAGCTTTCTTT.